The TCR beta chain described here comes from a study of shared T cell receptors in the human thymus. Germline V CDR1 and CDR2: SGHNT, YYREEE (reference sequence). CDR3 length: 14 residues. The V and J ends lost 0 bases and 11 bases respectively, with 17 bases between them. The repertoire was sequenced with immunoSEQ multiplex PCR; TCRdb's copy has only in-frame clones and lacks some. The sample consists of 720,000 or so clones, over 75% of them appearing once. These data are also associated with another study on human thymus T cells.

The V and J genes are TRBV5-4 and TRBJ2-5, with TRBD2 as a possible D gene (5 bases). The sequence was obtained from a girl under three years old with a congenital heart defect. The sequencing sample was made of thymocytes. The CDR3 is CASSLDRNHGEQYF. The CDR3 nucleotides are TGTGCCAGCAGCTTGGACCGAAACCACGGGGAGCAGTACTTC.